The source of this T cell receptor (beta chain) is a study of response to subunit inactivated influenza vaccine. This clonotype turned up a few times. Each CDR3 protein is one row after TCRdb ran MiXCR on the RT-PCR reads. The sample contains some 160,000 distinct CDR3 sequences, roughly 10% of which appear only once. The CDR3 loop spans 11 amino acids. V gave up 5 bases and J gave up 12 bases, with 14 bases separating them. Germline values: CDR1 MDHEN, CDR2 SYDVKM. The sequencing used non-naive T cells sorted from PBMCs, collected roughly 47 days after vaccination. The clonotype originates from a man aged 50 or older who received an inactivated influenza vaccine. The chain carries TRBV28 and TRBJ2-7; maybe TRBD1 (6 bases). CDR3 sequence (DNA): TGTGCCAGCAGTAAACAGGGTTCGAGGTACTTC. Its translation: CASSKQGSRYF.